A selection of T cell receptor beta chains follows, all from one sample in a study of blood T cell repertoires in COVID-19. Sequenced by immunoSEQ multiplex PCR; TCRdb stores in-frame clones only, minus some. Of approximately 200,000 clones in the sample, 70% to 90% were seen once. Sequenced input: peripheral blood. All receptors come from a woman between 50 and 59 years old with acute or convalescent COVID-19. Each CDR3 is given with its conserved first and last residue. Each record gives: V gene, clone size, J gene, D gene, CDR3 protein, CDR3 DNA. A D gene is named only where the DNA matches it firmly. Where a row states a size, it is once, few, many or the class of an expanded clone; other rows omit it.

>TRBV5-1|NA|TRBJ2-5|NA
CASSLQQEETQYF
TGCGCCAGCAGCTTGCAACAGGAAGAGACCCAGTACTTC
>TRBV9|NA|TRBJ2-5|TRBD1
CASSPRQGETQYF
TGTGCCAGCAGCCCAAGACAGGGGGAGACCCAGTACTTC
>TRBV5-4|NA|TRBJ1-6|TRBD1
CASSRTGSPYNSPLHF
TGTGCCAGCAGCAGGACAGGGAGCCCCTATAATTCACCCCTCCACTTT
>TRBV7-2|NA|TRBJ2-1|TRBD2
CASSLDQAGYTYNEQFF
TGTGCCAGCAGCTTAGATCAAGCGGGATATACCTACAATGAGCAGTTCTTC
>TRBV6-6|NA|TRBJ1-5|TRBD1
CASSRTGLEGQPQHF
TGTGCCAGCAGTCGGACAGGGTTGGAGGGTCAGCCCCAGCATTTT
>TRBV19|NA|TRBJ2-3|NA
CASRDYPGTDTQYF
TGTGCCAGTAGAGACTATCCGGGAACAGATACGCAGTATTTT
>TRBV5-1|NA|TRBJ2-1|TRBD2
CASRSGRSGNEQFF
TGCGCCAGCAGAAGCGGGAGATCGGGAAATGAGCAGTTCTTC
>TRBV19|NA|TRBJ2-3|TRBD2
CASSIGGTTHSTDTQYF
TGTGCCAGTAGTATAGGCGGGACTACCCATAGCACAGATACGCAGTATTTT
>TRBV9|NA|TRBJ1-5|NA
CAPRAGGGSNQPQHF
TGTGCCCCCCGCGCGGGGGGGGGTAGCAATCAGCCCCAGCATTTT
>TRBV27|NA|TRBJ2-1|NA
CASSQQGSYNEQFF
TGTGCCAGCAGTCAACAGGGTTCCTACAATGAGCAGTTCTTC
>TRBV6-2/TRBV6-3|NA|TRBJ1-1|TRBD1
CASSAQGRWLNTEAFF
TGTGCCAGCAGTGCACAGGGGAGGTGGCTGAACACTGAAGCTTTCTTT
>TRBV3-1/TRBV3-2|NA|TRBJ2-5|TRBD2
CASSQVAGGGETQYF
TGTGCCAGCAGCCAAGTAGCGGGAGGAGGTGAGACCCAGTACTTC
>TRBV11-2|once|TRBJ2-3|TRBD2
CASSEQHGTSGSGAQYF
TGTGCCAGCAGCGAGCAACACGGGACTAGCGGGAGTGGCGCGCAGTATTTT
>TRBV18|NA|TRBJ2-2|NA
CASSPGTLFTTGELFF
TGTGCCAGCTCACCGGGGACTCTCTTCACCACCGGGGAGCTGTTTTTT
>TRBV5-1|NA|TRBJ2-1|NA
CASRPTGNEQFF
TGCGCCAGCAGACCAACAGGGAATGAGCAGTTCTTC
>TRBV6-2/TRBV6-3|NA|TRBJ1-1|TRBD1
CASSQIGTVRNTEAFF
TGTGCCAGCAGTCAGATTGGGACAGTCAGGAACACTGAAGCTTTCTTT
>TRBV18|NA|TRBJ1-2|TRBD1
CASSNAGTESFDYGYTF
TGTGCCAGCTCAAATGCCGGGACAGAGTCCTTCGACTATGGCTACACCTTC
>TRBV4-2|NA|TRBJ2-1|NA
CASSQESSDRQWGHEQFF
TGTGCCAGCAGCCAAGAGTCTAGCGACCGGCAATGGGGACATGAGCAGTTCTTC
>TRBV5-6|NA|TRBJ1-1|TRBD1
CASSLVTLRDSEAFF
TGTGCCAGCAGCTTGGTGACGTTACGGGACAGTGAAGCTTTCTTT
>TRBV7-3|NA|TRBJ1-2|TRBD1
CASSLTAGGDYGYTF
TGTGCCAGCAGCTTAACGGCAGGGGGCGACTATGGCTACACCTTC
>TRBV5-6|few|TRBJ1-2|TRBD1
CASSAGDRVNYGYTF
TGTGCCAGCAGCGCTGGGGACAGGGTAAACTATGGCTACACCTTC
>TRBV7-2|few|TRBJ2-7|TRBD2
CASSYPGLAAPYEQYF
TGTGCCAGCAGCTACCCGGGACTAGCGGCCCCCTACGAGCAGTACTTC
>TRBV7-2|NA|TRBJ2-1|NA
CASSQNEQFF
TGTGCCAGCAGCCAAAATGAGCAGTTCTTC
>TRBV29-1|NA|TRBJ2-1|TRBD2
CSARGGADEQFF
TGCAGCGCCCGGGGGGGGGCGGATGAGCAGTTCTTC
>TRBV7-3|NA|TRBJ1-1|NA
CASSPHRESTEAFF
TGTGCCAGCAGCCCCCATCGGGAATCCACTGAAGCTTTCTTT
>TRBV9|NA|TRBJ2-5|NA
CASSSQGAETQYF
TGTGCCAGCAGCTCCCAGGGTGCAGAGACCCAGTACTTC
>TRBV30|NA|TRBJ2-2|NA
CAWSVSFTGELFF
TGTGCCTGGAGTGTAAGCTTCACCGGGGAGCTGTTTTTT
>TRBV19|many|TRBJ1-6|NA
CASSWGGHGSPLHF
TGTGCCAGTAGTTGGGGGGGTCACGGTTCACCCCTCCACTTT
>TRBV7-3|few|TRBJ2-2|TRBD2
CASSSSGAAGTGELFF
TGTGCCAGCAGCTCCAGCGGGGCCGCGGGCACCGGGGAGCTGTTTTTT